The 17 T cell receptor beta chains in this list originate from one sample, sequenced in a study of blood T cells in healthy people across ages. For the second PCR, which ran for roughly 6 to 12 cycles, a sample-barcoded 5' primer and a J-beta primer mix were used. A single record per CDR3 protein comes from TCRdb applying MiXCR to the 5' RACE reads. The sample gives some 370,000 distinct CDR3 sequences, roughly half of which show up once; under 65% is in the top ten. The source material was blood. The receptors come from a man aged 55 to 70 in good health.

This clonotype was observed a single time. J is TRBJ1-2 and V is TRBV4-2; TRBD1 is a possible D gene (6 bases). Per the germline V gene, CDR1 is LGHNA and CDR2 is YNFKEQ. The CDR3 is 14 residues long. The ends were cut back, 4 bases at V and 4 bases at J, with 13 bases in the middle. This CDR3 is CASSRNRDGYGYTF. The DNA of the CDR3 is TGTGCCAGCAGCCGGAACAGGGACGGCTATGGCTACACCTTC.

This clonotype was detected ten times or more. The genes are TRBV7-9 and TRBJ1-2, with 8 bases matching TRBD1. Trimming cost V 5 bases and J 7 bases; bases outside gene matches: 12. The CDR3 has 15 amino acids. Germline V gives CDR1 SEHNR, CDR2 FQNEAQ (reference sequence). CDR3 amino acids: CASSVYQGATIGYTF. CDR3 coding DNA: TGTGCCAGCAGCGTGTATCAGGGGGCTACTATTGGCTACACCTTC. The variable domain in full, completed from reference TRBV7-9 and TRBJ1-2, reads DTGVSQNPRHKITKRGQNVTFRCDPISEHNRLYWYRQTLGQGPEFLTYFQNEAQLEKSRLLSDRFSAERPKGSFSTLEIQRTEQGDSAMYLCASSVYQGATIGYTFGSGTRLTVV.

The chain employs TRBV24-1 and TRBJ1-1; weak D call: TRBD1 (5 bases). Trimming removed 7 bases from V and 6 bases from J, with 14 bases in between. Germline assignment: CDR1 KGHDR and CDR2 SFDVKD. The CDR3 spans 13 residues. CDR3 loop: CATRAQGWAEAFF. The CDR3 DNA reads as TGTGCCACCAGGGCCCAGGGATGGGCTGAAGCTTTCTTT.

About this clonotype: A single base separates this from a much larger clone, so it may be a read error. V is TRBV10-1 and J is TRBJ2-1, with D possibly being TRBD1 or TRBD2 (5 bases each). V was clipped by 5 bases and J by 7 bases, with 12 bases between them. The V gene's germline CDR1 is WNHNN and CDR2 SYGVQD (reference sequence). This CDR3 contains 13 residues. The CDR3 here is CASSTGLWNEQFF. CDR3 coding DNA: TGCGCCAGCAGTACAGGACTGTGGAATGAGCAGTTCTTC.

The rearrangement joins TRBV20-1 to TRBJ2-3, with 7 nucleotides matching TRBD1. CDR1 and CDR2 (germline): DFQATT, SNEGSKA (reference sequence). V lost 6 bases and J lost 3; bases outside the gene matches: 12. The CDR3 runs to 15 residues. The CDR3 reads CSAAHRGLGTDTQYF. In nucleotides, the CDR3 is TGCAGTGCGGCCCACAGGGGATTGGGGACAGATACGCAGTATTTT.

CDR3 sequence: CATSRDAAGRVDEQFF. The CDR3 nucleotides read TGTGCCACCAGCAGAGATGCAGCGGGAAGGGTCGATGAGCAGTTCTTC. The chain links TRBV15 to TRBJ2-1; TRBD2 matches 7 bases. The CDR3 has 16 amino acids. V dropped 0 bases and J dropped 8; count of bases not matched to a gene: 10. Germline CDR1 reads LNHNV; CDR2 reads YYDKDF (reference sequence).

This clonotype was counted a few times. The rearrangement links TRBV12-3 or TRBV12-4 to TRBJ2-1; TRBD2 matches at 14 bases. Trimming at V came to 7 bases and at J to 7 bases, leaving 15 bases not matched to a gene. This CDR3 is 18 amino acids long. CDR3 coding DNA: TGTGCCAGCACCCGACAGGGCGGACTAGCGGGAGGAAGGAATGAGCAGTTCTTC. This sequence encodes CASTRQGGLAGGRNEQFF.

This clonotype has just a few counts. The chain is built from TRBV29-1 and TRBJ1-1; tentative D call: TRBD1 (5 bases). The V gene's germline CDR1 is SQVTM and CDR2 ANQGSEA. This CDR3 contains 12 residues. Deletions cut 7 bases from V and 0 bases from J, with 9 bases between. CDR3 sequence (DNA): TGCAGCGCCCCGGGGGTGAACACTGAAGCTTTCTTT. Protein: CSAPGVNTEAFF.

The CDR3: CASSPRGARSTSNEKLFF. In DNA form, the CDR3 reads TGTGCCAGCAGTCCCCGGGGGGCCCGATCAACAAGTAATGAAAAACTGTTTTTT. The rearrangement uses TRBV12-3 or TRBV12-4 and TRBJ1-4, with D perhaps matching TRBD1 (6 bases). Trimming left V 5 bases short and J 4 bases short, with 23 bases between. This CDR3 comprises 18 residues.

The chain has TRBV29-1 and TRBJ2-6, with D uncertain. Germline V gives CDR1 SQVTM, CDR2 ANQGSEA. Trimming cost V 5 bases and J 0 bases, with 8 bases left between them. This CDR3 spans 14 amino acids. CDR3: CSVSEVSGANVLTF. The CDR3 DNA reads TGCAGCGTTAGCGAGGTCTCTGGGGCCAACGTCCTGACTTTC.

The J gene is TRBJ1-2, the V gene TRBV6-6, with 10 bases fitting TRBD1. The germline gives CDR1 MNHNY, CDR2 SVGAGI (reference sequence). Trimming removed 2 bases from V and 8 bases from J; junction bases left unmatched: 11. The CDR3 extends over 16 amino acids. CDR3 loop: CASSYPKGQGIDGYTF. The CDR3 DNA is TGTGCCAGCAGTTACCCGAAGGGACAGGGGATCGACGGCTACACCTTC.

This chain links TRBV7-2 with TRBJ2-3, with TRBD2 identical over 9 bases. The J segment lost 5 bases and the V segment lost 1 base, leaving 7 bases of the junction unmatched. The germline gives CDR1 SGHTA, CDR2 FQGNSA. The CDR3 extends over 16 amino acids. CDR3 sequence: CASSLDGTSLQDTQYF. CDR3 nucleotides: TGTGCCAGCAGCTTAGACGGGACTAGCCTCCAAGATACGCAGTATTTT.

The chain carries TRBV12-3 or TRBV12-4 and TRBJ1-1; D perhaps matches TRBD1 (5 bases). CDR3 length: 14 amino acids. V lost 7 bases to trimming and J lost 0 bases, with 12 bases between them. The CDR3 DNA follows: TGTGCCAGCATCCTCGGGACGGTGAACACTGAAGCTTTCTTT. Translating it yields CASILGTVNTEAFF.

The V and J genes are TRBV7-6 and TRBJ2-5; possibly TRBD1 or TRBD2 for D (6 bases each). CDR1 and CDR2 (germline): SGHVS, FNYEAQ. This CDR3 has 15 residues. Trimming took off 4 bases at V and 5 bases at J, with 17 bases between the two ends. DNA for the CDR3: TGTGCCAGCAGCTCCCCAGGGGCACGGGAGGAGACCCAGTACTTC. Encoded protein: CASSSPGAREETQYF.

The rearrangement joins TRBV28 to TRBJ2-3, with TRBD2 identical over 10 bases. Per the germline V gene, CDR1 is MDHEN and CDR2 is SYDVKM. Germline trimming cut 8 bases from V and 0 bases from J; bases unmatched to any gene: 8. The CDR3 is made up of 16 amino acids. CDR3 loop: CASLLTSGTSTDTQYF. As DNA, the CDR3 is TGTGCCAGCCTCCTCACTAGCGGGACTAGCACAGATACGCAGTATTTT.

This clonotype was counted ten times or more. The chain uses TRBV12-3 or TRBV12-4 and TRBJ1-4; 8 bases line up with TRBD1. Germline trimming cut 5 bases from V and 7 bases from J; bases unmatched to any gene: 6. The CDR3 extends over 14 amino acids. CDR3 in DNA: TGTGCCAGCAGTCGGACAGGGAGTCCTGAAAAACTGTTTTTT. Protein: CASSRTGSPEKLFF.

This clonotype has just a few counts. The J gene is TRBJ2-1, the V gene TRBV9, with 16 bases identical to TRBD2. This CDR3 contains 17 residues. Germline loops: CDR1 SGDLS, CDR2 YYNGEE. J gave up 9 bases and V 0 bases, and 6 bases lay outside the gene matches. CDR3 sequence: CASSVGGLAGGPGEQFF. Here the CDR3 DNA reads TGTGCCAGCAGCGTAGGGGGACTAGCGGGAGGGCCGGGTGAGCAGTTCTTC.